Below, 17 T cell receptor beta chains from the same sample are listed, as sequenced in a study of early T cells in non-severe SARS-CoV-2 infection. One entry per CDR3 protein, called by TCRdb with MiXCR from the 5' RACE reads. The repertoire holds 65,000 to 85,000 distinct CDR3 sequences, with roughly a sixth as singletons. The material sequenced was whole blood. The receptor set was obtained from an adult who was a healthcare worker with PCR-confirmed SARS-CoV-2 infection or an uninfected control (not recorded which).

This clonotype has a handful of counts. CDR3 nucleotide sequence: TGTGCCAGCTCATCGGGACAGGAGGTCACTGAAGCTTTCTTT. It translates to CASSSGQEVTEAFF. V and J are TRBV18 and TRBJ1-1, with TRBD1 matching over 8 bases. The V gene end was trimmed by 5 bases and the J gene end by 4 bases; junction bases not matched to a gene: 6. The CDR3 is made up of 14 amino acids. Germline CDR1 is KGHSH and CDR2 is LQKENI.

The CDR3 protein is CASSSAGRRDIQYF. Written as DNA, the CDR3 is TGTGCCAGCAGTTCAGCGGGGCGGAGGGACATTCAGTACTTC. The chain uses TRBV3-1 and TRBJ2-4; 7 nucleotides align to TRBD2. Per the germline V gene, CDR1 is LGHDT and CDR2 is YNNKEL (reference sequence). Trimming took 6 bases from V and 8 from J; bases not matched to a gene: 10. This CDR3 comprises 14 residues.

The chain carries TRBV3-1 and TRBJ2-7, with a possible D match to TRBD2 (6 bases). The CDR3 contains 15 residues. Trimming took 1 base from V and 4 from J, leaving 14 bases between them. Germline V gene lookup returns CDR1 LGHDT and CDR2 YNNKEL (reference sequence). CDR3 sequence (DNA): TGTGCCAGCAGCCAAGGCTCGGCTAGCGTGTACGAGCAGTACTTC. Its translation is CASSQGSASVYEQYF.

This clonotype was detected a few times. The chain uses TRBV12-5 and TRBJ2-5; unclear D gene. Germline-derived CDR1 and CDR2 are LGHNT and FRNRAP. The CDR3 is 15 amino acids. V was trimmed by 1 base and J by 2 bases, leaving 11 bases between them. CDR3 sequence: CASGLELGLQETQYF. The DNA for the CDR3 is TGTGCTAGTGGTTTGGAGTTAGGGTTGCAAGAGACCCAGTACTTC.

A few counts support this clonotype. The rearrangement uses TRBV6-1 and TRBJ2-5, with D hard to call. CDR1 is MNHNS, CDR2 SASEGT, per germline. Trimming removed 2 bases at V and 5 bases at J, with 3 bases between. The CDR3 consists of 11 residues. CDR3: CASSEPETQYF. The CDR3 bases are TGTGCCAGCAGTGAACCCGAGACCCAGTACTTC.

This clonotype has more than one count but fewer than ten. The chain is built from TRBV6-2 or TRBV6-3 and TRBJ2-1; no firm D call. This CDR3 region has 11 residues. Trimming cost V 0 bases and J 9 bases, with 3 bases left between them. Germline-derived CDR1 and CDR2 are MNHEY and SVGEGT. In DNA, the CDR3 is TGTGCCAGCAGTTACTCTACTGAGCAGTTCTTC. Translation gives CASSYSTEQFF.

This clonotype occurred a few times. This chain's CDR3 is CSARGGGGSDTQYF. The CDR3, as DNA: TGCAGTGCTAGGGGCGGAGGAGGTTCAGATACGCAGTATTTT. V is TRBV20-1 and J is TRBJ2-3; maybe TRBD2 (5 bases). Trimming took 3 bases from V and 4 from J, leaving 14 bases between them. This CDR3 is built from 14 residues. The V gene's germline CDR1 is DFQATT and CDR2 SNEGSKA (reference sequence).

The V call is TRBV20-1, the J call TRBJ2-3; the D gene is possibly TRBD2 (6 bases). The CDR3 runs 16 residues. The V gene lost 7 bases and the J gene lost 2 bases, with 22 bases spanning the gap. CDR1 and CDR2 from the germline V gene are DFQATT and SNEGSKA (reference sequence). The CDR3 bases are TGCAGTGTCCCCGTAGGGCAGACTAGACTCACAGATACGCAGTATTTT. Translation gives CSVPVGQTRLTDTQYF.

The J gene is TRBJ2-1, the V gene TRBV5-1, with TRBD1 matching 9 bases. CDR1 is SGHRS and CDR2 is YFSETQ in the germline V gene. This CDR3 has 16 residues. V lost 4 bases and J lost 4; bases outside the gene matches: 9. The CDR3 here is CASSPGTGSLYNEQFF. Written as DNA, the CDR3 is TGCGCCAGCAGCCCCGGGACAGGGAGTCTGTACAATGAGCAGTTCTTC.

This clonotype has only a few counts. The gene calls are TRBV6-4 and TRBJ2-6; 8 bases fit TRBD2. V lost 6 bases and J lost 0; bases outside the gene matches: 7. This CDR3 comprises 17 residues. Germline-derived CDR1 and CDR2 are MRHNA and SNTAGT. CDR3 nucleotides: TGTGCCAGCAGGCCGGGAGGGGTCACCTCTGGGGCCAACGTCCTGACTTTC. Amino acids: CASRPGGVTSGANVLTF.

The chain links TRBV3-1 to TRBJ2-2; unclear D gene. CDR1 is LGHDT, CDR2 YNNKEL, per germline (reference sequence). The V end was cut by 4 bases, the J end by 1 base, with 7 bases between. The CDR3 sequence is 14 residues long. CDR3 sequence: CASSRYGNTGELFF. In DNA form, the CDR3 reads TGTGCCAGCAGCCGGTACGGGAACACCGGGGAGCTGTTTTTT.

This clonotype occurred a few times. The CDR3 DNA sequence: TGTGCCAGCAGTCCCGGGGGGCCCCAGTACTTC. Its translation is CASSPGGPQYF. The chain is built from TRBV2 and TRBJ2-5; D possibly corresponds to TRBD2 (7 bases). V lost 5 bases and J 9 bases, leaving 10 bases between the germline ends. Germline CDR1 reads SNHLY; CDR2 reads FYNNEI. There are 11 residues in the CDR3.

This clonotype has a handful of counts. V usage is TRBV28 and J usage is TRBJ1-4; D call uncertain. The CDR3 runs to 15 residues. With 6 bases removed from V and 4 bases from J, the gap between germline ends came to 15 bases. Germline loops: CDR1 MDHEN, CDR2 SYDVKM. The CDR3 region is CASSPAGTRNEKLFF. The DNA of the CDR3 is TGTGCCAGCAGCCCAGCGGGAACCCGTAATGAAAAACTGTTTTTT.

This clonotype was detected a few times. The chain uses TRBV6-2 or TRBV6-3 and TRBJ2-1, with 13 bases fitting TRBD2. V gave up 6 bases and J gave up 9 bases; unmatched junction bases: 5. The CDR3 has 14 amino acids. CDR1 and CDR2 (germline): MNHEY, SVGEGT. The CDR3 sequence: CASSPRLAGGEQFF. CDR3 nucleotide sequence: TGTGCCAGCAGCCCCCGACTAGCGGGAGGTGAGCAGTTCTTC.

This sequence joins TRBV13 and TRBJ2-7, with D maybe TRBD1 (6 bases). The CDR3 loop spans 14 amino acids. The germline V and J ends were trimmed by 4 bases and 0 bases, with 10 bases remaining between them. Germline V gives CDR1 PRHDT, CDR2 FYEKMQ (reference sequence). The DNA for the CDR3 is TGTGCCAGCAGCTCAAACAGGGTCTCCTACGAGCAGTACTTC. Encoded protein: CASSSNRVSYEQYF.

The chain recombines TRBV5-1 with TRBJ2-1, with a weak D call TRBD2 (7 bases). Germline CDR1 reads SGHRS; CDR2 reads YFSETQ. This CDR3 is built from 17 residues. V lost 6 bases, J lost 4 bases, and 23 bases lay in between. The CDR3 is CASKPPFEGGPYNEQFF. In DNA, the CDR3 is TGCGCCAGCAAACCCCCGTTTGAGGGGGGGCCATACAATGAGCAGTTCTTC.

The chain links TRBV7-2 to TRBJ2-7; D unclear. Trimming cost V 1 base and J 4 bases, with 14 bases left between them. Germline V gene lookup returns CDR1 SGHTA and CDR2 FQGNSA. The length of the CDR3 is 15 residues. CDR3 nucleotide sequence: TGTGCCAGCAGCTTAGTGAGGCGAGCCTATTACGAGCAGTACTTC. Translated: CASSLVRRAYYEQYF.